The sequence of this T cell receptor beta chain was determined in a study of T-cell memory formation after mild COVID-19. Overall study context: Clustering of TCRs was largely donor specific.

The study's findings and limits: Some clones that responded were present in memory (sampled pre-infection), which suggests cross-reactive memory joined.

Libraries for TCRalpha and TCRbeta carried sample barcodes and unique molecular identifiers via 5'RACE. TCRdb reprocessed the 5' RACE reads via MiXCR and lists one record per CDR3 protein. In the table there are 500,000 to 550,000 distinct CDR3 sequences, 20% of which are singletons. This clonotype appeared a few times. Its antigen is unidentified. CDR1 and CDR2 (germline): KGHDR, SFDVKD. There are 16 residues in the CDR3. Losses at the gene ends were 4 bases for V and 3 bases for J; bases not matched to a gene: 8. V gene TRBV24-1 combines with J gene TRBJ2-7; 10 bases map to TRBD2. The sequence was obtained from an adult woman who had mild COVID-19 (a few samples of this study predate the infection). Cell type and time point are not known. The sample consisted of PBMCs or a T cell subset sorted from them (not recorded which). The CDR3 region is CATSDSGTSESYEQYF. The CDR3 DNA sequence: TGTGCCACCAGTGACTCCGGGACTAGCGAGAGCTACGAGCAGTACTTC.